This passage covers 10 T cell receptor beta chains from one sample sequenced in a study of PD-1 blockade in mismatch repair-deficient tumors (dated by TCRdb to the late 2010s). The library was generated by the immunoSEQ multiplex PCR assay. The immuneACCESS repertoire file appears here via TCRdb, limited to in-frame rearrangements. These files lack a portion of the clones; in checked studies, under half of the deficit traces to unresolved V genes, and the cause of the others is not known. The sample data list nearly 25,000 clones, and more than 80% of these were observed just once. The ten largest clonotypes hold over 20% of the sample. The time point tag for this specimen amounts to: peripheral blood 12 weeks after first pembrolizumab dose. The starting material was peripheral blood, obtained 12 weeks after starting pembrolizumab. The receptors stem from an adult with mismatch repair-deficient cancer.

This clone was found once. The chain is built from TRBV4-1 and TRBJ2-5, with TRBD1 as a possible D gene (6 bases). The V gene's germline CDR1 is MGHRA and CDR2 YSYEKL. The V end was cut by 0 bases, the J end by 10 bases, with 12 bases between. The CDR3 runs 13 residues. CDR3 residues: CASSQEDGDNQYF. The CDR3 DNA reads as TGCGCCAGCAGCCAAGAAGATGGGGACAACCAGTACTTC.

This clone appeared a few times. This chain uses TRBV11-2 with TRBJ1-5; unclear D gene. With 1 base removed from V and 0 bases from J, the gap between germline ends came to 7 bases. CDR3 size: 15 residues. Per the germline V gene, CDR1 is SGHAT and CDR2 is FQNNGV. The CDR3 spells CASSLAGNSNQPQHF. The CDR3 DNA sequence: TGTGCCAGCAGCTTAGCGGGGAATAGCAATCAGCCCCAGCATTTT.

This chain links TRBV30 with TRBJ2-3; D perhaps matches TRBD1 (5 bases). This CDR3 region has 15 residues. V shed 5 bases and J shed 2 bases, with 17 bases lying between them. From germline, CDR1 is GTSNPN and CDR2 SVGIG (reference sequence). CDR3 loop: CAWGAATEDTDTQYF. The CDR3 nucleotides read TGTGCCTGGGGGGCAGCCACGGAAGACACAGATACGCAGTATTTT.

The chain carries TRBV11-2 and TRBJ1-1; D is ambiguous. The length of the CDR3 is 18 residues. V was shortened by 1 base and J by 0 bases, with 18 bases between the two germline ends. CDR1 and CDR2 (germline): SGHAT, FQNNGV. The DNA for the CDR3 is TGTGCCAGCAGCTTAGCCCCCCCCAACAGCCATATGAACACTGAAGCTTTCTTT. Protein product: CASSLAPPNSHMNTEAFF.

The chain is built from TRBV6-1 and TRBJ1-5; no firm D call. The germline V gene encodes CDR1 MNHNS and CDR2 SASEGT. CDR3 length equals 13 residues. The ends were cut back, 9 bases at V and 7 bases at J, with 16 bases in the middle. CDR3 protein: CASQVRVYQPQHF. The CDR3 DNA sequence: TGTGCCAGTCAAGTAAGGGTCTACCAGCCCCAGCATTTT.

The chain combines TRBV11-2 with TRBJ2-4, with D unclear. V was trimmed by 5 bases and J by 0 bases, leaving 17 bases between them. This CDR3 comprises 17 residues. The germline gives CDR1 SGHAT, CDR2 FQNNGV. CDR3 region: CASSPSPHTLAKNIQYF. DNA of the CDR3: TGTGCCAGCAGCCCCAGTCCACATACTTTAGCCAAAAACATTCAGTACTTC. Full variable domain (outside the CDR3, taken from reference TRBV11-2 and TRBJ2-4): EAGVAQSPRYKIIEKRQSVAFWCNPISGHATLYWYQQILGQGPKLLIQFQNNGVVDDSQLPKDRFSAERLKGVDSTLKIQPAKLEDSAVYLCASSPSPHTLAKNIQYFGAGTRLSVL.

J is TRBJ2-7 and V is TRBV27, with 11 positions matching TRBD2. V shed 5 bases and J 2 bases; nucleotides not matched to a gene: 11. Germline V CDR1 and CDR2: MNHEY, SMNVEV (reference sequence). The CDR3 sequence is 17 residues long. CDR3 nucleotides: TGTGCCAGCAGTCCACGACTAGCGGGGTACCGTGCCTACGAGCAGTACTTC. Translating it yields CASSPRLAGYRAYEQYF.

V usage is TRBV5-1 and J usage is TRBJ1-1, with a possible D match to TRBD1 (6 bases). The germline gives CDR1 SGHRS, CDR2 YFSETQ. Trimming pared 0 bases from V and 0 bases from J, leaving 12 bases between. The CDR3 consists of 16 residues. The CDR3 region is CASSLGRGTVNTEAFF. The CDR3, as DNA: TGCGCCAGCAGCTTGGGTAGGGGGACGGTGAACACTGAAGCTTTCTTT.

This clone was seen a single time. Other DNA sequences within the sample encode an identical CDR3. The gene calls are TRBV30 and TRBJ2-7; D possibly uses TRBD1 or TRBD2 (7 bases each). With 4 bases removed from V and 3 bases from J, the gap between germline ends came to 16 bases. This CDR3 spans 14 amino acids. Germline CDR1 is GTSNPN and CDR2 is SVGIG (reference sequence). The CDR3 DNA reads as TGTGCCTGGACCAGGGGGGGGGCTCGCTACGAGCAGTACTTC. This translates into CAWTRGGARYEQYF.

The V and J genes are TRBV2 and TRBJ2-2, with 12 bases lining up with TRBD2. The junction had 2 bases not matched to a gene; V was cut back by 8 bases and J by 1 base. The germline V gene encodes CDR1 SNHLY and CDR2 FYNNEI. The CDR3 covers 15 residues. CDR3 in amino acids: CASLTSGRNTGELFF. In DNA, the CDR3 is TGTGCCAGCCTGACTAGCGGGAGGAACACCGGGGAGCTGTTTTTT.